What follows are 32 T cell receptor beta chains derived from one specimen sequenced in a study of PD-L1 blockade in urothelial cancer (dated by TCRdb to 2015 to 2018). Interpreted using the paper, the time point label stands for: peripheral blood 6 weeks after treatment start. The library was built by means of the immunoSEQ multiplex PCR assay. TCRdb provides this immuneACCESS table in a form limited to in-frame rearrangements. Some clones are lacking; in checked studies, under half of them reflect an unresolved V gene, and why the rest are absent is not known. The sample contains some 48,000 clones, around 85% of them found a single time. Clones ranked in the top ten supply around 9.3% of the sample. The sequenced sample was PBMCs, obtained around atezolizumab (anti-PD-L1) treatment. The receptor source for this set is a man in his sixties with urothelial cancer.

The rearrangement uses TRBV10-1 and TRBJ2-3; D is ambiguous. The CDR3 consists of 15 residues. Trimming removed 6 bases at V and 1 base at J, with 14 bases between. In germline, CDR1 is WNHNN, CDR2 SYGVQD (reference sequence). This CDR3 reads CASSYDSIRTDTQYF. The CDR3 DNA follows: TGCGCCAGCAGCTACGATTCAATTCGCACAGATACGCAGTATTTT.

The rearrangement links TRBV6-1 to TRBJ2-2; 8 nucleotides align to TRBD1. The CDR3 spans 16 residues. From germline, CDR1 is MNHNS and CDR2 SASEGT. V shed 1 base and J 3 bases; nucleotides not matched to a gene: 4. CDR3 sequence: CASSEVAGGYTGELFF. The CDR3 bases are TGTGCCAGCAGTGAAGTGGCAGGGGGCTACACCGGGGAGCTGTTTTTT.

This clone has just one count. The CDR3 DNA sequence: TGTGCCAGCAGTTTAGCAGGGGGGAGCAATCAGCCCCAGCATTTT. Residues: CASSLAGGSNQPQHF. The V gene is TRBV27, the J gene TRBJ1-5; TRBD1 aligns across 7 bases. J gave up 1 base and V 2 bases, and 2 bases lay outside the gene matches. The CDR3 is 15 amino acids. Germline assignment: CDR1 MNHEY and CDR2 SMNVEV (reference sequence).

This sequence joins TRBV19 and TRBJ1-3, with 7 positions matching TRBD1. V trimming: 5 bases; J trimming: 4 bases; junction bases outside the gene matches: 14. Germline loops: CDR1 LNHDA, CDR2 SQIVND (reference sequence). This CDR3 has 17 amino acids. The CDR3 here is CASSSPRDSVSGNTIYF. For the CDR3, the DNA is TGTGCCAGTAGTTCACCCCGGGACAGCGTGTCAGGAAACACCATATATTTT.

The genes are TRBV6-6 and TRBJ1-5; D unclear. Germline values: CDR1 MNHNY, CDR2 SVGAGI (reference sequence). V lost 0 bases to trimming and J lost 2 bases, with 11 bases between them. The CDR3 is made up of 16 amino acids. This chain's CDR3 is CASSYSATAGNQPQHF. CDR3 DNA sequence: TGTGCCAGCAGTTACTCGGCCACCGCGGGCAATCAGCCCCAGCATTTT.

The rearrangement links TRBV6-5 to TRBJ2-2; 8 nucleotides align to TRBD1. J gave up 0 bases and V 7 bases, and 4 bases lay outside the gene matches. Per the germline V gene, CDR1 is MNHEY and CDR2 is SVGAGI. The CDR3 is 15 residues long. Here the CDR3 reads CASTQGAANTGELFF. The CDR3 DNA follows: TGTGCCAGCACCCAGGGGGCCGCGAACACCGGGGAGCTGTTTTTT.

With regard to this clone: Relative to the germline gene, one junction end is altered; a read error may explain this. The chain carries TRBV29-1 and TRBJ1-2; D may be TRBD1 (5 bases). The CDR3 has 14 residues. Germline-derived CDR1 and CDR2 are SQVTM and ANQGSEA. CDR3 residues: CSIDGGDSNYGYTF. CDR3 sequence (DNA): TGCAGCATTGATGGAGGGGACTCTAACTATGGCTACACCTTC.

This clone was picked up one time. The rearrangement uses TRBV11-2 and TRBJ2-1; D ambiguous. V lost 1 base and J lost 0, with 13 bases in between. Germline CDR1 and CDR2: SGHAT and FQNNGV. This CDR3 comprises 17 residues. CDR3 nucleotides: TGTGCCAGCAGCTTAGTTCGGCGACAAAGCTCCTACAATGAGCAGTTCTTC. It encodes CASSLVRRQSSYNEQFF.

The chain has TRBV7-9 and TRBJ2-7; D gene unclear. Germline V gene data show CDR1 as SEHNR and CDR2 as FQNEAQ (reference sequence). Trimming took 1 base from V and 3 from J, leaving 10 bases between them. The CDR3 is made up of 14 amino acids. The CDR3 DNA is TGTGCCAGCAGCTTAGGTACCCAGATCTACGAGCAGTACTTC. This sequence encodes CASSLGTQIYEQYF. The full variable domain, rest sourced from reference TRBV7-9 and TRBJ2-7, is DTGVSQNPRHKITKRGQNVTFRCDPISEHNRLYWYRQTLGQGPEFLTYFQNEAQLEKSRLLSDRFSAERPKGSFSTLEIQRTEQGDSAMYLCASSLGTQIYEQYFGPGTRLTVT.

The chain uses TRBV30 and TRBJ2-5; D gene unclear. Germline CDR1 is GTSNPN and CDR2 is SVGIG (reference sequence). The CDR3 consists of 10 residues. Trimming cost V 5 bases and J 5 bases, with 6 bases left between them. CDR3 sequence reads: CAWGHETQYF. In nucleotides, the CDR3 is TGTGCCTGGGGCCACGAGACCCAGTACTTC.

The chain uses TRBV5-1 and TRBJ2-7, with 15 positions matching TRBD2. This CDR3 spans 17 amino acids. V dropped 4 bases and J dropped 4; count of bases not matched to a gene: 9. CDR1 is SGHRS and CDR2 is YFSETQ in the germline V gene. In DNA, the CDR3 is TGCGCCAGCAGCGTCGGGACTAGCGGGGGGTACGGGTACGAGCAGTACTTC. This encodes CASSVGTSGGYGYEQYF.

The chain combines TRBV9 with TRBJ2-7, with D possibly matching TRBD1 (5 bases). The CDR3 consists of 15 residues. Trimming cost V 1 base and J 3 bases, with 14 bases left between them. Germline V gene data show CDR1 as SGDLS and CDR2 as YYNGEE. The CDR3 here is CASSVFDGGHYEQYF. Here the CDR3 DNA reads TGTGCCAGCAGCGTATTCGACGGCGGACACTACGAGCAGTACTTC.

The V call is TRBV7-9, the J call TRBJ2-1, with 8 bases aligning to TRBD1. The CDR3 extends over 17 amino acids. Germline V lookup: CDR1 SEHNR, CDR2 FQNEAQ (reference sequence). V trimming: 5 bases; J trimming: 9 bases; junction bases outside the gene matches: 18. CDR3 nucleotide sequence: TGTGCCAGCAGCCCGCGACAGGGGCCCCGTGTTGGGTCTGAGCAGTTCTTC. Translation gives CASSPRQGPRVGSEQFF.

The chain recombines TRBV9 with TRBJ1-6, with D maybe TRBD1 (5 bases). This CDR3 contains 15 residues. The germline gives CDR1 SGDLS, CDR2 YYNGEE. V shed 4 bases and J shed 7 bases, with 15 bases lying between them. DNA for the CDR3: TGTGCCAGCAGCCCCGTCTCGGGGGGGAATTCACCCCTCCACTTT. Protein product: CASSPVSGGNSPLHF.

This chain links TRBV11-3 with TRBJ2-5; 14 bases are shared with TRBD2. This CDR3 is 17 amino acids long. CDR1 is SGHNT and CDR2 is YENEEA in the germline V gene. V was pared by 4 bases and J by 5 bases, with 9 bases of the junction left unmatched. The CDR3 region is CASSYGTSGGPEETQYF. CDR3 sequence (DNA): TGTGCCAGCAGCTATGGGACTAGCGGGGGCCCCGAGGAGACCCAGTACTTC.

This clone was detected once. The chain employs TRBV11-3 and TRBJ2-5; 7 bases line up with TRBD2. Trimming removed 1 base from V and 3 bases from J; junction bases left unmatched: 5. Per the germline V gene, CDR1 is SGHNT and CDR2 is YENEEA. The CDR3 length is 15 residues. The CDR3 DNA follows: TGTGCCAGCAGCTTAGGCGGCCTAGCGGAAGAGACCCAGTACTTC. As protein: CASSLGGLAEETQYF.

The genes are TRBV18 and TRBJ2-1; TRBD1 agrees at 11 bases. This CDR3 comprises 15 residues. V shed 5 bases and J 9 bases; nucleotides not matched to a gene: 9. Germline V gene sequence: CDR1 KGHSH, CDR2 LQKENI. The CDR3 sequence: CASSTGTGGLGEQFF. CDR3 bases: TGTGCCAGCTCAACCGGGACAGGGGGATTGGGTGAGCAGTTCTTC.

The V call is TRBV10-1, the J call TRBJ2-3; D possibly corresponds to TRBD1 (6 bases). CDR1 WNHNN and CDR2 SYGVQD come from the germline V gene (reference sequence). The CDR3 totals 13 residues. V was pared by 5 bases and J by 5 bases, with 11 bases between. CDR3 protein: CASSWGLGDTQYF. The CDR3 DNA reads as TGCGCCAGCAGTTGGGGGCTGGGAGATACGCAGTATTTT.

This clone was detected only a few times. CDR3 sequence (DNA): TGCGCCAGCAGCCAAGGACAGGTGGGCTTAGGGATCTACGAGCAGTACTTC. Protein: CASSQGQVGLGIYEQYF. This chain connects TRBV4-3 to TRBJ2-7; D may be TRBD1 (6 bases). Looked up from germline, CDR1 is LGHNA and CDR2 is YSLEER. Between the trimmed V and J ends, which lost 1 base and 3 bases, there was a span of 19 bases. The CDR3 is 17 residues long.

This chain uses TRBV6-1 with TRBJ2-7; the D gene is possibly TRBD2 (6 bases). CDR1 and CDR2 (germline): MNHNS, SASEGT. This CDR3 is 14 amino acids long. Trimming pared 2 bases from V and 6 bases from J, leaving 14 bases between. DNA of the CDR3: TGTGCCAGCAGTGAATTTGGGACTTATCGCGAGCAGTACTTC. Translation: CASSEFGTYREQYF.

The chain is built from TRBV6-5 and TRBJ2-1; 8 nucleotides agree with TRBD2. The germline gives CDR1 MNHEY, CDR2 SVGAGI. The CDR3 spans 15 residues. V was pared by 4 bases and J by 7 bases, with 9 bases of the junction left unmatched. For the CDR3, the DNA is TGTGCCAGCAGTTCGGGGGGCGGGGGGATAAATGAGCAGTTCTTC. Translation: CASSSGGGGINEQFF.

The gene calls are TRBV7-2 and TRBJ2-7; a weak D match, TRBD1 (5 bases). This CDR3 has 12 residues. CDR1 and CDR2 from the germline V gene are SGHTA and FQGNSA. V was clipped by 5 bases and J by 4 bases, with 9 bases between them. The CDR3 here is CASSPDRYEQYF. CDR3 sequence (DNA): TGTGCCAGCAGCCCCGACAGATACGAGCAGTACTTC.

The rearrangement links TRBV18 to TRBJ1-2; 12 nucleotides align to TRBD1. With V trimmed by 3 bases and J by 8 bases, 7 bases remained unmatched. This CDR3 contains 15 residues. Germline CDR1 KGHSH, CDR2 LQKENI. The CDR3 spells CASSPPGTGGWGYTF. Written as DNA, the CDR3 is TGTGCCAGCTCACCTCCCGGGACAGGGGGCTGGGGCTACACCTTC. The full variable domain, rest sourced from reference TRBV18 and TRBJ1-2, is NAGVMQNPRHLVRRRGQEARLRCSPMKGHSHVYWYRQLPEEGLKFMVYLQKENIIDESGMPKERFSAEFPKEGPSILRIQQVVRGDSAAYFCASSPPGTGGWGYTFGSGTRLTVV.

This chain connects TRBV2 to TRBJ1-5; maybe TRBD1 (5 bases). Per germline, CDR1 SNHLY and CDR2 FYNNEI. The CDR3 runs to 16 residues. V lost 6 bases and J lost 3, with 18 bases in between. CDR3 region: CASSAPLDTHNQPQHF. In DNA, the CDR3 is TGTGCCAGCAGCGCGCCTTTGGACACCCACAATCAGCCCCAGCATTTT.

The CDR3 nucleotides are TGCAGCGTCAGGCGGGGGGGCTCGAGCACAGATACGCAGTATTTT. It translates to CSVRRGGSSTDTQYF. The chain combines TRBV29-1 with TRBJ2-3; 9 bases are a match to TRBD2. Germline V gene lookup returns CDR1 SQVTM and CDR2 ANQGSEA. With 6 bases clipped from V and 0 bases from J, the junction kept 7 bases outside the gene matches. The CDR3 is 15 residues long.

The CDR3 spells CASGGREGLSYEQYF. As DNA, the CDR3 is TGTGCCAGCGGAGGGCGAGAGGGGCTCTCCTACGAGCAGTACTTC. The J gene is TRBJ2-7, the V gene TRBV11-1; D is perhaps TRBD2 (6 bases). The germline V and J ends were trimmed by 8 bases and 0 bases, with 17 bases remaining between them. The CDR3 loop spans 15 amino acids. CDR1 is SGHAT and CDR2 is FQDESV in the germline V gene (reference sequence).

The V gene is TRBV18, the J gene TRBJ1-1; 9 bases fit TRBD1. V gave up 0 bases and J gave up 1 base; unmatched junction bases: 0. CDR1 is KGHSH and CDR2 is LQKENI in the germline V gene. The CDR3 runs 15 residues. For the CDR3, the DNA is TGTGCCAGCTCACCACCGGGACAGGGGAACACTGAAGCTTTCTTT. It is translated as CASSPPGQGNTEAFF.

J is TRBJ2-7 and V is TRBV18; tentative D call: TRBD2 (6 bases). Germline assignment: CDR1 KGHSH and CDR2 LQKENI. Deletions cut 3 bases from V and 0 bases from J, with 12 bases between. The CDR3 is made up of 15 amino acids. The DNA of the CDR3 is TGTGCCAGCTCACCGGAGGGGCAAAGCTCCTACGAGCAGTACTTC. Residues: CASSPEGQSSYEQYF.

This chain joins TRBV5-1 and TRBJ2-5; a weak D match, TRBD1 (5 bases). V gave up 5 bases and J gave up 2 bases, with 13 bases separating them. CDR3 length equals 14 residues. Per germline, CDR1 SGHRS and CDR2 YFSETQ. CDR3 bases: TGCGCCAGCAGACTACAGGAATCTCAAGAGACCCAGTACTTC. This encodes CASRLQESQETQYF.

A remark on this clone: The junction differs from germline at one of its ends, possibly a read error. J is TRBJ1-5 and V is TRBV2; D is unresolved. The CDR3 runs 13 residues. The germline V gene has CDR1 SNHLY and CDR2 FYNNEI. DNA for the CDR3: TGTGCCAGCCGTGATGACTCGTATCAGCCCCAGCATTTT. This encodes CASRDDSYQPQHF.

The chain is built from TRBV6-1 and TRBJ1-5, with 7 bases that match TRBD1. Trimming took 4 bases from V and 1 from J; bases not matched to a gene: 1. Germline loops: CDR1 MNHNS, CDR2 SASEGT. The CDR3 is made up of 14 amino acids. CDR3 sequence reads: CASSGGQSNQPQHF. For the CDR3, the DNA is TGTGCCAGCAGTGGGGGACAGAGCAATCAGCCCCAGCATTTT.

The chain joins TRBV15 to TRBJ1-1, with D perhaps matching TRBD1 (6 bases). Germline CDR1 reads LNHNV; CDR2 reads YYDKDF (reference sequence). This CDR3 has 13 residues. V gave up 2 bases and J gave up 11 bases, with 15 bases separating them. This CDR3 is CATSRWGGYEAFF. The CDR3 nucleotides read TGTGCCACCAGCAGATGGGGGGGCTACGAGGCTTTCTTT. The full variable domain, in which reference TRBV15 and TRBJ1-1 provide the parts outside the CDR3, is DAMVIQNPRYQVTQFGKPVTLSCSQTLNHNVMYWYQQKSSQAPKLLFHYYDKDFNNEADTPDNFQSRRPNTSFCFLDIRSPGLGDTAMYLCATSRWGGYEAFFGQGTRLTVV.